This paragraph covers one T cell receptor (beta chain) sequence. Its antigen is unknown. The data are from a study of T cell responses to AZD1222 COVID-19 vaccine. Using immunoSEQ multiplex PCR, the repertoire was profiled, and TCRdb retains in-frame clones only, with some absent. The sample holds around 100,000 clones, about 93% seen once. Germline CDR1 is SGHAT and CDR2 is FQNNGV. V dropped 0 bases and J dropped 4; count of bases not matched to a gene: 8. The CDR3 is 16 residues long. Regarding the study as a whole: Seropositive at baseline were only six AZD1222 recipients.

This TCR came from an adult in good health. The specimen comprised peripheral blood, sampled on day 0 of AZD1222 vaccination. The V and J genes are TRBV11-2 and TRBJ1-1, with TRBD1 matching over 7 bases. The CDR3 here is CASSLDGGTEGTEAFF. CDR3 sequence (DNA): TGTGCCAGCAGCTTAGATGGGGGGACAGAAGGCACTGAAGCTTTCTTT.